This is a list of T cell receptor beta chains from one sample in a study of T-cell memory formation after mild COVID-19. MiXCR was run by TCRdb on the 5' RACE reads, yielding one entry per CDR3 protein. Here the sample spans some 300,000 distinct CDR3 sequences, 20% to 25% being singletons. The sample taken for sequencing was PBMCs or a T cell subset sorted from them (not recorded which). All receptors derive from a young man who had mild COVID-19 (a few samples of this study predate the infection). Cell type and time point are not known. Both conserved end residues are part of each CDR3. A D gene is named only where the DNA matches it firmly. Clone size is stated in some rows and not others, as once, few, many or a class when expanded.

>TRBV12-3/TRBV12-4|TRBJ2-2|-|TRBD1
TGTGCCAGCACCCCAGGATCTTCCGGGACAGGGGGACGCGGCGGGGAGCTGTTTTTT
CASTPGSSGTGGRGGELFF
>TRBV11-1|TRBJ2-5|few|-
TGTGCCAGCAGCCCCACTGACAGAGAAGAGACCCAGTACTTC
CASSPTDREETQYF
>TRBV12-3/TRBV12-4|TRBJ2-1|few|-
TGTGCCAGCAGCCTGGTGGCAGATGACCTAGCAAATGAGCAGTTCTTC
CASSLVADDLANEQFF
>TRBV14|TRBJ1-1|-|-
TGTGCCAGCAGCCAAGCTGGGTTGGCTTGGAACACTGAAGCTTTCTTT
CASSQAGLAWNTEAFF
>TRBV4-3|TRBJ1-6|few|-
TGCGCCAGCAGCCAATTCGGTAGTTCACCCCTCCACTTT
CASSQFGSSPLHF
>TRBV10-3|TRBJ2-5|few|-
TGTGCCATCAGTGACCCGGGCCAGGGGGAGACCCAGTACTTC
CAISDPGQGETQYF
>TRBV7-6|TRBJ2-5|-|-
TGTGCCAGCAGCATACTAGAGACCCAGTACTTC
CASSILETQYF
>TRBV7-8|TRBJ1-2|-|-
TGTGCCAGCAGTGTAGCGGTGGCCGTCAGCGATGGCTACACCTTC
CASSVAVAVSDGYTF
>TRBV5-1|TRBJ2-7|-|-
TGCGCCAGCAGCTTGGAAGTTAGGGGTACGTACGAGCAGTACTTC
CASSLEVRGTYEQYF
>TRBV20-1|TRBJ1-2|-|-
TGCAGTGCCTTAGATACGGACAAAACTGACTATGGCTACACCTTC
CSALDTDKTDYGYTF
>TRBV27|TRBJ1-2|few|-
TGTGCCAGCAGTTTCCCTCTTCAGGGGAATGGCTACACCTTC
CASSFPLQGNGYTF
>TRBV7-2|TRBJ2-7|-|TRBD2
TGTGCCAGCAGCTTCGGGGGGAGCGTGTACGAGCAGTACTTC
CASSFGGSVYEQYF
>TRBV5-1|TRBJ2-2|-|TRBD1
TGCGCCAGCAGCACGGGACAGGGGACCGGGGAGCTGTTTTTT
CASSTGQGTGELFF
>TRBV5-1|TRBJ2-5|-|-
TGCGCCAGCAGCTTATACTCACCGAGCCGAGAGACCCAGTACTTC
CASSLYSPSRETQYF
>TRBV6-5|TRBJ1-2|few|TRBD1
TGTGCCAGCCGTATAGACAGGGGGGATGGCTACACCTTC
CASRIDRGDGYTF
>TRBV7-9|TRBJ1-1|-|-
TGTGCCAGCAGCACAGGGAATGGGGCTGAAGCTTTCTTT
CASSTGNGAEAFF
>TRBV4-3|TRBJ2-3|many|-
TGCGCCAGCAGCCAAGACTTACCTGGAGGGGGCACAGATACGCAGTATTTT
CASSQDLPGGGTDTQYF
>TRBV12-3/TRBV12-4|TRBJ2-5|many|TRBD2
TGTGCCAGCAACAAAGAGGTAGCGGGGGCCGAGGGAGAGACCCAGTACTTC
CASNKEVAGAEGETQYF
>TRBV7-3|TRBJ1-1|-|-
TGTGCCAGCAGCTTATTCGGGTCGGACACTGAAGCTTTCTTT
CASSLFGSDTEAFF
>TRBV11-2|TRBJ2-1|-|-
TGTGCCAGCACCGTTAGCGGAAGCTCCTACAATGAGCAGTTCTTC
CASTVSGSSYNEQFF
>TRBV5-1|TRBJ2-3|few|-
TGCGCCAGCAGCCCAGGGACGTCGCAGGTTAATACGCAGTATTTT
CASSPGTSQVNTQYF
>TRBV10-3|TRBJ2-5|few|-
TGTGCCATCAGTGAGACGGGGACAATAGAGACCCAGTACTTC
CAISETGTIETQYF
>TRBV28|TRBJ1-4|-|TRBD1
TGTGCCAGCAGCACCCACAGGGGAGGGAATGAAAAACTGTTTTTT
CASSTHRGGNEKLFF
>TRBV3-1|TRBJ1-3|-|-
TGTGCCAGCAGTGTAACCAGCAGCTCTGGAAACACCATATATTTT
CASSVTSSSGNTIYF
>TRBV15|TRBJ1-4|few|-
TGTGCCACCAGCGGCGGTGATTGGGCTGCAACTAATGAAAAACTGTTTTTT
CATSGGDWAATNEKLFF
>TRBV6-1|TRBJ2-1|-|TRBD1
TGTGCCAGCAGTCGGGACAGGGCTGTGGGGAATGAGCAGTTCTTC
CASSRDRAVGNEQFF
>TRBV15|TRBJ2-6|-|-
TGTGCCACCAGCGAGAACAGGCCCGTGGCCAACGTCCTGACTTTC
CATSENRPVANVLTF
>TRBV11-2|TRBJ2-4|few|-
TGTGCCAGCAGCTTAGAAAGAGAAAACATTCAGTACTTC
CASSLERENIQYF
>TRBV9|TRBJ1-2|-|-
TGTGCCAGCAGCGAGAGGCCCGTTGCCGGACCCTATGGCTACACCTTC
CASSERPVAGPYGYTF
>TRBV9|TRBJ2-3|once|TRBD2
TGTGCCAGCAGCGTAGCGGGCGGGGGGGCCGATACGCAGTATTTT
CASSVAGGGADTQYF
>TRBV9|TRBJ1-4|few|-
TGTGCCAGCAGCGGGGGACTACCTTATGAAAAACTGTTTTTT
CASSGGLPYEKLFF
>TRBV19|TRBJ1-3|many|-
TGTGCCAGTAGCGTTGGCTCTGGAAACACCATATATTTT
CASSVGSGNTIYF
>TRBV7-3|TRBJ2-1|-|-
TGTGCCAGCAGCTCAACCTCCTACAATGAGCAGTTCTTC
CASSSTSYNEQFF
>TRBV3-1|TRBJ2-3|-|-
TGTGCCAGCGCCTCCCCCCGGGGGGCCGGGAGAGATACGCAGTATTTT
CASASPRGAGRDTQYF
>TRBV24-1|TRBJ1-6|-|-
TGTGCCACCAGTCCTTTCGCGAATTCACCCCTCCACTTT
CATSPFANSPLHF
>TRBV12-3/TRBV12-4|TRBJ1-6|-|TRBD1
TGTGCCAGCAGCCAGGGGGGGACAGTGAATTCACCCCTCCACTTT
CASSQGGTVNSPLHF
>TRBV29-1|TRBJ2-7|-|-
TGCAGCGTTGAAAGGAGGGACGAGCAGTACTTC
CSVERRDEQYF
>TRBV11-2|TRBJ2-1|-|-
TGTGCCAGCAGCAAACAGGGCCATGAGCAGTTCTTC
CASSKQGHEQFF
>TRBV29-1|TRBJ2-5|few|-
TGCAGCGTTGTTAGGGTTATGAGCGAGACCCAGTACTTC
CSVVRVMSETQYF
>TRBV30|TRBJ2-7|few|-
TGTGCCTGGAGACGTCAGAACTACGAGCAGTACTTC
CAWRRQNYEQYF
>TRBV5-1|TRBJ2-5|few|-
TGCGCCAGCAGCTTGAGCCAGGGAAGGGGACAAGAGACCCAGTACTTC
CASSLSQGRGQETQYF
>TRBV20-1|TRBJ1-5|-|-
TGCAGTGCTAAAATCCCCAATCAGCCCCAGCATTTT
CSAKIPNQPQHF
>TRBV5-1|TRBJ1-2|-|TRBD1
TGCGCCAGCAGCTTGACCGGGACAGCATTTAACTATGGCTACACCTTC
CASSLTGTAFNYGYTF
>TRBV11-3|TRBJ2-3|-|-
TGTGCCAGCAGTGTACGACCCAGCACAGATACGCAGTATTTT
CASSVRPSTDTQYF
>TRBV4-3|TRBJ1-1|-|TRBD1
TGCGCCAGCAGCCAAGGGGGACCGGGACAGGGAACCCAAAAAGCTTTCTTT
CASSQGGPGQGTQKAFF
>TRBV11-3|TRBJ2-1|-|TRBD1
TGTGCCAGCAGCTTAAGGCGACAGGGCTCCTACAATGAGCAGTTCTTC
CASSLRRQGSYNEQFF
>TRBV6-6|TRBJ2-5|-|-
TGTGCCAGCACCGGGGAGACCCAGTACTTC
CASTGETQYF
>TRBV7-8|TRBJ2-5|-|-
TGTGCCAGCGCTGGGGGTAGGGAGACCCAGTACTTC
CASAGGRETQYF